This entry lists 21 T cell receptor beta chains sequenced from one sample in a study of response to subunit inactivated influenza vaccine. Each CDR3 protein is one row after TCRdb ran MiXCR on the RT-PCR reads. Among some 520,000 distinct CDR3 sequences listed, approximately 16% were seen once. The sequencing here drew on CD4+ T cells sorted from PBMCs, taken around 25 months after vaccination. These receptors were collected from a man between 45 and 75 years old who received an inactivated influenza vaccine.

This chain connects TRBV20-1 to TRBJ2-7, with D perhaps matching TRBD1 (5 bases). Germline V lookup: CDR1 DFQATT, CDR2 SNEGSKA (reference sequence). V lost 0 bases and J 4 bases, leaving 16 bases between the germline ends. This CDR3 contains 15 residues. The chain's CDR3 is CSARDFEQGAYEQYF. CDR3 DNA sequence: TGCAGTGCTAGAGATTTTGAGCAGGGCGCTTACGAGCAGTACTTC.

This clonotype was counted ten times or more. V and J are TRBV20-1 and TRBJ2-1; 9 bases align to TRBD2. V lost 3 bases to trimming and J lost 8 bases; unmatched junction nucleotides: 11. CDR3 length: 15 amino acids. Looked up from germline, CDR1 is DFQATT and CDR2 is SNEGSKA (reference sequence). CDR3 in amino acids: CSASFSASGNDEQFF. CDR3 nucleotides: TGCAGTGCTAGTTTTAGCGCTAGCGGGAATGATGAGCAGTTCTTC.

This clonotype was seen at least ten times. The gene calls are TRBV20-1 and TRBJ2-3; tentatively, D is TRBD1 (5 bases). Germline CDR1 and CDR2: DFQATT and SNEGSKA (reference sequence). This CDR3 is 16 amino acids long. Trimming removed 3 bases from V and 0 bases from J, with 16 bases in between. The CDR3 coding sequence is TGCAGTGCTAGTGGTAGGACACAACCTAGCACAGATACGCAGTATTTT. Its protein product is CSASGRTQPSTDTQYF.

The table lists this clonotype with a few counts. The chain employs TRBV20-1 and TRBJ2-7; 13 nucleotides align to TRBD2. The CDR3 loop spans 14 amino acids. V gave up 6 bases and J gave up 5 bases; unmatched junction bases: 7. CDR1 DFQATT and CDR2 SNEGSKA come from the germline V gene (reference sequence). CDR3 in amino acids: CSATTGTSGNEQYF. CDR3 nucleotide sequence: TGCAGTGCCACGACCGGGACTAGCGGGAACGAGCAGTACTTC.

V is TRBV4-2 and J is TRBJ2-1, with TRBD2 identical over 10 bases. The CDR3 contains 19 residues. The germline CDR1 and CDR2 sequences are LGHNA and YNFKEQ. Trimming took 4 bases from V and 1 from J; bases not matched to a gene: 13. CDR3 residues: CASSPRASGSPLSYNEQFF. The CDR3 nucleotides are TGTGCCAGCAGCCCCCGTGCTAGCGGGAGCCCTCTATCCTACAATGAGCAGTTCTTC.

The rearrangement links TRBV7-9 to TRBJ2-2; no clear D gene. V was shortened by 6 bases and J by 2 bases, with 10 bases between the two germline ends. CDR3 length: 14 amino acids. CDR1 is SEHNR and CDR2 is FQNEAQ in the germline V gene (reference sequence). The CDR3 sequence: CASSTDVNTGELFF. DNA of the CDR3: TGTGCCAGCAGTACGGACGTTAACACCGGGGAGCTGTTTTTT.

The table lists this clonotype with many counts. The rearrangement links TRBV29-1 to TRBJ2-3, with 8 bases matching TRBD2. The V and J ends lost 5 bases and 5 bases, in that order; junction bases with no gene match: 9. Germline V gene sequence: CDR1 SQVTM, CDR2 ANQGSEA. This CDR3 spans 14 amino acids. CDR3 DNA: TGCAGCGTTCAAACGGGAGGGCCCGGAGATACGCAGTATTTT. It is translated as CSVQTGGPGDTQYF.

This chain uses TRBV10-3 with TRBJ2-3; 8 bases are shared with TRBD1. This CDR3 has 13 residues. Trimming at V came to 4 bases and at J to 8 bases, leaving 5 bases not matched to a gene. Germline assignment: CDR1 ENHRY and CDR2 SYGVKD. CDR3: CAISGQGAGTQYF. The CDR3 DNA is TGTGCCATCAGTGGCCAGGGGGCGGGTACGCAGTATTTT.

The chain couples TRBV5-1 to TRBJ2-2; D is perhaps TRBD1 (6 bases). The CDR3 length is 17 residues. Germline values: CDR1 SGHRS, CDR2 YFSETQ. Trimming removed 4 bases from V and 6 bases from J, with 22 bases in between. CDR3 sequence reads: CASSVFRGGLTAGELFF. As DNA, the CDR3 is TGCGCCAGCAGCGTGTTCAGGGGCGGCCTAACCGCCGGGGAGCTGTTTTTT.

This clonotype has just a few counts. The rearrangement uses TRBV7-9 and TRBJ2-1, with D tentatively TRBD1 or TRBD2 (6 bases each). CDR3 length: 13 amino acids. Germline-derived CDR1 and CDR2 are SEHNR and FQNEAQ (reference sequence). Trimming stripped 5 bases from V and 7 bases from J, with 12 bases between. This chain's CDR3 is CASSRGGTNEQFF. CDR3 nucleotides: TGTGCCAGCAGCCGAGGGGGGACAAATGAGCAGTTCTTC.

V is TRBV6-5 and J is TRBJ2-4; 7 bases agree with TRBD1. The CDR3 extends over 15 amino acids. Trimming took 2 bases from V and 4 from J; bases not matched to a gene: 5. Germline lookup yields CDR1 MNHEY and CDR2 SVGAGI. Written as DNA, the CDR3 is TGTGCCAGCAGTTACGGAAGGGACAGAAAAAACATTCAGTACTTC. Its protein is CASSYGRDRKNIQYF.

The chain joins TRBV12-3 or TRBV12-4 to TRBJ1-2, with D unresolved. Deletions cut 9 bases from V and 4 bases from J, with 9 bases between. The CDR3 length is 11 residues. As DNA, the CDR3 is TGTGCCAGTGGCGGAGTCTATGGCTACACCTTC. Protein product: CASGGVYGYTF.

Only a few counts were recorded for this clonotype. The V and J genes are TRBV6-5 and TRBJ1-6, with D tentatively TRBD1 (5 bases). The V gene lost 0 bases and the J gene lost 0 bases, with 12 bases spanning the gap. CDR1 MNHEY and CDR2 SVGAGI come from the germline V gene. This CDR3 is built from 18 residues. The CDR3 DNA reads as TGTGCCAGCAGTTACTCGAGGGACTCAAGCTCCTATAATTCACCCCTCCACTTT. This codes for CASSYSRDSSSYNSPLHF.

This CDR3 reads CASSNLGQGKKYYGYTF. The CDR3 region has the DNA TGCGCCAGCAGCAATCTGGGACAGGGAAAAAAATACTATGGCTACACCTTC. The V gene is TRBV4-1, the J gene TRBJ1-2, with TRBD1 matching over 9 bases. The CDR3 is 17 residues long. J was trimmed by 3 bases and V by 5 bases; bases with no gene match: 13. Germline V gene data show CDR1 as MGHRA and CDR2 as YSYEKL.

This clonotype was found a few times. V usage is TRBV10-3 and J usage is TRBJ1-3, with D hard to call. The CDR3 sequence is 13 residues long. In germline, CDR1 is ENHRY, CDR2 SYGVKD. V was cut by 2 bases and J by 6 bases, with 8 bases left in between. The DNA for the CDR3 is TGTGCCATCAGTGAGATGAAGGCAAACACCATATATTTT. It codes for CAISEMKANTIYF.

This clonotype has just a few counts. The chain is built from TRBV6-2 or TRBV6-3 and TRBJ2-4; weak D call: TRBD1 (6 bases). V was trimmed by 2 bases and J by 0 bases, leaving 17 bases between them. Germline V lookup: CDR1 MNHEY, CDR2 SVGEGT. CDR3 length: 18 amino acids. The CDR3 DNA follows: TGTGCCAGCAGTTACACCATACTGACAGGTTTAGCCAAAAACATTCAGTACTTC. As protein: CASSYTILTGLAKNIQYF.

The chain employs TRBV28 and TRBJ2-7, with D perhaps matching TRBD1 (6 bases). The V and J ends lost 4 bases and 2 bases respectively, with 15 bases between them. Per the germline V gene, CDR1 is MDHEN and CDR2 is SYDVKM. CDR3 length: 15 residues. CDR3 DNA: TGTGCCAGCAGTTCCTCCCTCGGGACAACCTACGAGCAGTACTTC. It specifies CASSSSLGTTYEQYF. Full variable domain (rest looked up from reference TRBV28 and TRBJ2-7): DVKVTQSSRYLVKRTGEKVFLECVQDMDHENMFWYRQDPGLGLRLIYFSYDVKMKEKGDIPEGYSVSREKKERFSLILESASTNQTSMYLCASSSSLGTTYEQYFGPGTRLTVT.

V and J are TRBV5-4 and TRBJ2-5; D not resolved. The CDR3 covers 14 residues. Looked up from germline, CDR1 is SGHNT and CDR2 is YYREEE (reference sequence). V lost 0 bases, J lost 3 bases, and 9 bases lay in between. CDR3 region: CASSLGAGEETQYF. DNA of the CDR3: TGTGCCAGCAGCTTGGGGGCTGGCGAAGAGACCCAGTACTTC.

This rearrangement joins TRBV7-2 to TRBJ1-1; 8 bases fit TRBD1. Germline V gene data show CDR1 as SGHTA and CDR2 as FQGNSA. The CDR3 has 15 amino acids. Germline trimming cut 3 bases from V and 4 bases from J; bases unmatched to any gene: 7. The CDR3 loop is CASSFSGGSGTEAFF. CDR3 DNA: TGTGCCAGCAGCTTCTCAGGGGGCTCGGGCACTGAAGCTTTCTTT.

This sequence joins TRBV20-1 and TRBJ2-7; 10 positions agree with TRBD2. The V and J ends lost 0 bases and 1 base, in that order; junction bases with no gene match: 6. Germline values: CDR1 DFQATT, CDR2 SNEGSKA (reference sequence). This CDR3 is built from 16 residues. The CDR3 DNA follows: TGCAGTGCTAGAGATCCTAGCGGGGGCCCTTCCTACGAGCAGTACTTC. It is translated as CSARDPSGGPSYEQYF.

The rearrangement links TRBV27 to TRBJ1-1, with D hard to call. This CDR3 has 12 amino acids. V lost 7 bases and J 6 bases, leaving 12 bases between the germline ends. CDR1 and CDR2 (germline): MNHEY, SMNVEV (reference sequence). The CDR3 nucleotides are TGTGCCAGCAAGTCTGTCGGGGCTGAAGCTTTCTTT. Residues: CASKSVGAEAFF.